The 21 T cell receptor beta chains reported below all come from one sample, sequenced in a study of radiotherapy plus CTLA-4 blockade in lung cancer. Generated by immunoSEQ multiplex PCR, the TCRdb table keeps only in-frame clones and is missing some. The sample has more than 25,000 clones, roughly 83% seen once; the top ten hold 16%. Sequences were derived from peripheral blood, sampled from a patient treated with radiotherapy plus ipilimumab. Receptor source: a human donor with non-small cell lung cancer that progressed on radiotherapy plus ipilimumab.

The chain couples TRBV2 to TRBJ2-3; D might be TRBD1 or TRBD2, each matching 6 bases. V lost 8 bases and J lost 1, with 19 bases in between. CDR3 length: 16 residues. Germline assignment: CDR1 SNHLY and CDR2 FYNNEI. CDR3: CASRRGGLLRTDTQYF. In nucleotides, the CDR3 is TGTGCCAGCCGACGAGGGGGGTTACTACGCACAGATACGCAGTATTTT. The full variable domain, rest sourced from reference TRBV2 and TRBJ2-3, is EPEVTQTPSHQVTQMGQEVILRCVPISNHLYFYWYRQILGQKVEFLVSFYNNEISEKSEIFDDQFSVERPDGSNFTLKIRSTKLEDSAMYFCASRRGGLLRTDTQYFGPGTRLTVL.

This clone was picked up a small number of times. V is TRBV2 and J is TRBJ2-3, with 9 bases identical to TRBD2. Germline trimming cut 5 bases from V and 0 bases from J; bases unmatched to any gene: 6. This CDR3 is 16 amino acids long. Germline V gene lookup returns CDR1 SNHLY and CDR2 FYNNEI. CDR3 coding DNA: TGTGCCAGCAGTAGTACTAGCGGGTCTAGCACAGATACGCAGTATTTT. Protein product: CASSSTSGSSTDTQYF.

This chain uses TRBV10-2 with TRBJ1-2, with 10 bases identical to TRBD1. This CDR3 contains 12 residues. Trimming removed 9 bases from V and 7 bases from J; junction bases left unmatched: 5. Germline-derived CDR1 and CDR2 are WSHSY and SAAADI. The CDR3 coding sequence is TGCGCCAGTGACAGGGGGCAAGGTGGCTACACCTTC. As protein: CASDRGQGGYTF.

The V call is TRBV5-6, the J call TRBJ2-3; 12 nucleotides align to TRBD2. The CDR3 loop spans 16 amino acids. CDR1 and CDR2 (germline): SGHDT, YYEEEE. V was clipped by 2 bases and J by 5 bases; unmatched bases: 6. CDR3 residues: CASSFLAGGVVDTQYF. CDR3 nucleotide sequence: TGTGCCAGCAGCTTCCTAGCGGGAGGGGTAGTAGATACGCAGTATTTT.

The chain recombines TRBV28 with TRBJ1-1, with D unclear. CDR3 length: 14 residues. The V end lost 2 bases, the J end lost 1 base, and 8 bases lay between the germline ends. Germline CDR1 is MDHEN and CDR2 is SYDVKM. The CDR3, as DNA: TGTGCCAGCAGTTTAGGGCCGGGGAACACTGAAGCTTTCTTT. Translated: CASSLGPGNTEAFF.

V is TRBV29-1 and J is TRBJ2-5; no firm D call. Germline loops: CDR1 SQVTM, CDR2 ANQGSEA. The CDR3 is 13 amino acids. V lost 6 bases to trimming and J lost 2 bases, with 13 bases between them. The CDR3 nucleotides read TGCAGCGTGGGAACAGAAACTCAAGAGACCCAGTACTTC. This translates into CSVGTETQETQYF.

For the CDR3, the DNA is TGTGCCAGTAGAAACAGGGAATCGAGCAATCAGCCCCAGCATTTT. It specifies CASRNRESSNQPQHF. The chain employs TRBV19 and TRBJ1-5; D is perhaps TRBD1 (6 bases). This CDR3 has 15 residues. Germline CDR1 LNHDA, CDR2 SQIVND (reference sequence). Trimming left V 6 bases short and J 1 base short, with 13 bases between.

V usage is TRBV15 and J usage is TRBJ2-1; TRBD2 agrees at 8 bases. Germline CDR1 LNHNV, CDR2 YYDKDF (reference sequence). Trimming removed 5 bases from V and 7 bases from J; junction bases left unmatched: 7. The CDR3 runs 14 residues. CDR3 sequence (DNA): TGTGCCACCAGCCTCCGACTAGCGTATAATGAGCAGTTCTTC. It yields the protein CATSLRLAYNEQFF.

In its sample, this clone was seen once. J is TRBJ2-7 and V is TRBV21-1; the D segment call TRBD2 is taken from the table without a DNA check. TRBV21-1 is described as a pseudogene. The CDR3 runs 19 residues. The CDR3, as DNA: TGTGCCAGCAGCCCAAAGAACGGGGGAGAGGCCAGAACTTACTACGAGCAGTACTTC. Its protein is CASSPKNGGEARTYYEQYF.

This clone has a handful of counts. V gene TRBV28 combines with J gene TRBJ1-4; D ambiguous. CDR3 length: 14 residues. Trimming took 1 base from V and 4 from J, leaving 7 bases between them. Germline CDR1 MDHEN, CDR2 SYDVKM. CDR3 coding DNA: TGTGCCAGCAGTTTATATCAGTTTAATGAAAAACTGTTTTTT. This encodes CASSLYQFNEKLFF.

V gene TRBV6-5 combines with J gene TRBJ2-7; no definite D call. The CDR3 runs 14 residues. Trimming took 0 bases from V and 3 from J, leaving 9 bases between them. The V gene's germline CDR1 is MNHEY and CDR2 SVGAGI. CDR3 DNA: TGTGCCAGCAGTTACTCGACAAGGAGCTACGAGCAGTACTTC. This translates into CASSYSTRSYEQYF.

Comment on this clone: The sample contains more than one DNA sequence encoding this CDR3. The chain joins TRBV15 to TRBJ2-2; possibly TRBD2 for D (7 bases). The CDR3 length is 13 residues. CDR1 is LNHNV, CDR2 YYDKDF, per germline (reference sequence). The V and J ends lost 6 bases and 6 bases respectively, with 11 bases between them. CDR3 coding DNA: TGTGCCACCAGTAGGGGGGGAGCCGGGGAGCTGTTTTTT. Translated, it gives CATSRGGAGELFF.

Written as DNA, the CDR3 is TGTGCCAGCAGTGTTCCGGGAGAGGAGACCCAGTACTTC. Protein sequence: CASSVPGEETQYF. V is TRBV6-1 and J is TRBJ2-5, with a possible D match to TRBD2 (6 bases). The ends were cut back, 4 bases at V and 5 bases at J, with 11 bases in the middle. The CDR3 is 13 residues long. Germline lookup yields CDR1 MNHNS and CDR2 SASEGT.

This sequence joins TRBV28 and TRBJ2-7; D possibly matches TRBD1 or TRBD2 (5 bases each). Trimming stripped 8 bases from V and 2 bases from J, with 16 bases between. The CDR3 spans 14 residues. The V gene's germline CDR1 is MDHEN and CDR2 SYDVKM. Here the CDR3 reads CASGHGAGAYEQYF. The CDR3 DNA reads TGTGCCAGCGGGCACGGGGCAGGCGCCTACGAGCAGTACTTC.

This rearrangement joins TRBV6-5 to TRBJ1-1; the match to TRBD1 covers 9 bases. Trimming cost V 7 bases and J 6 bases; bases outside gene matches: 12. CDR1 is MNHEY and CDR2 is SVGAGI in the germline V gene. The CDR3 has 15 residues. CDR3 in amino acids: CASTTLGTGKPEAFF. The CDR3 coding sequence is TGTGCCAGCACCACGTTAGGGACAGGGAAACCTGAAGCTTTCTTT.

The V gene is TRBV27, the J gene TRBJ2-7; tentative D call: TRBD1 (5 bases). Looked up from germline, CDR1 is MNHEY and CDR2 is SMNVEV (reference sequence). The CDR3 runs to 14 residues. Trimming removed 0 bases from V and 2 bases from J, with 8 bases in between. CDR3 in DNA: TGTGCCAGCAGTTTATCCGACAGCACCTACGAGCAGTACTTC. It codes for CASSLSDSTYEQYF.

This clone showed up just a few times. V and J are TRBV29-1 and TRBJ1-2; 7 bases align to TRBD1. This CDR3 spans 16 amino acids. Germline trimming cut 6 bases from V and 4 bases from J; bases unmatched to any gene: 17. Germline CDR1 is SQVTM and CDR2 is ANQGSEA. The CDR3 sequence: CSVPKGYVAGGYGYTF. CDR3 in DNA: TGCAGCGTCCCAAAAGGTTACGTCGCAGGGGGCTATGGCTACACCTTC.

J is TRBJ2-5 and V is TRBV5-1; 14 bases match TRBD2. V lost 4 bases, J lost 5 bases, and 7 bases stayed unmatched. The CDR3 is 16 residues long. The germline gives CDR1 SGHRS, CDR2 YFSETQ. The CDR3 region has the DNA TGCGCCAGCAGCACGACTAGCGGGGGGGGTTTGGAGACCCAGTACTTC. This gives the protein CASSTTSGGGLETQYF.

V gene TRBV7-9 combines with J gene TRBJ1-5; 7 nucleotides align to TRBD1. This CDR3 is built from 16 residues. In germline, CDR1 is SEHNR, CDR2 FQNEAQ (reference sequence). V gave up 5 bases and J gave up 7 bases; unmatched junction bases: 14. This chain's CDR3 is CASSLTYTGAAQPQHF. The DNA of the CDR3 is TGTGCCAGCAGCCTAACTTATACAGGGGCGGCCCAGCCCCAGCATTTT.

The J gene is TRBJ1-1, the V gene TRBV30; no definite D call. V was clipped by 1 base and J by 0 bases, with 9 bases between them. The CDR3 is 14 residues long. Germline CDR1 is GTSNPN and CDR2 is SVGIG (reference sequence). In DNA, the CDR3 is TGTGCCTGGAGTGACTTCGTCCTGAACACTGAAGCTTTCTTT. This codes for CAWSDFVLNTEAFF.

CDR3 sequence: CASSLDPSGAARAQYF. DNA for the CDR3: TGTGCCAGCAGCTTAGACCCTAGCGGGGCGGCTCGGGCCCAGTACTTC. The chain combines TRBV7-2 with TRBJ2-5, with 9 positions matching TRBD2. V trimming: 1 base; J trimming: 9 bases; junction bases outside the gene matches: 12. The length of the CDR3 is 16 residues. The germline gives CDR1 SGHTA, CDR2 FQGNSA.